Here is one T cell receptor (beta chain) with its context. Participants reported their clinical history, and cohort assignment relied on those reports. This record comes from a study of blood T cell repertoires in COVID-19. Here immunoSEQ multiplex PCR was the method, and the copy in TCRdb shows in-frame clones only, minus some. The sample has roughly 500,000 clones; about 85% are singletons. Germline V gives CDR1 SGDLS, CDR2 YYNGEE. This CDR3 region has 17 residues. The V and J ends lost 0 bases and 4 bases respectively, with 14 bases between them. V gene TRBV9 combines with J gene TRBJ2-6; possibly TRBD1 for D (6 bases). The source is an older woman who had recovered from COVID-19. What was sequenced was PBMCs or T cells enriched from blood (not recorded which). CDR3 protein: CASSVAAGALGANVLTF. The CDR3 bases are TGTGCCAGCAGCGTAGCAGCAGGGGCGCTAGGGGCCAACGTCCTGACTTTC.